The clone carrying this TCR beta chain was seen more than once but under ten times. The antigen is undetermined. The germline gives CDR1 SEHNR, CDR2 FQNEAQ (reference sequence). This CDR3 contains 16 residues. V was shortened by 2 bases and J by 1 base, with 14 bases between the two germline ends. The data derive from a study of cytomegalovirus exposure and HLA in healthy donors. Whole-study results and caveats: Specificity for CMV antigens was confirmed in vitro for a few of the CMV-associated chains. Excluded were some V segments that proved indistinguishable, including TRBV6-2 and TRBV6-3. About 87% or about 30% of the time was how often most TCR beta V segments were productive, according to an earlier analysis.

Researchers ran the PCR with 60 Vbeta and 13 Jbeta primers. The method was immunoSEQ multiplex PCR; TCRdb's version includes in-frame clones alone and lacks a portion of them. The table lists 85,000 to 130,000 clones, around 9.1% of them singletons. Participants comprised healthy donors of bone marrow. What was sequenced was PBMCs. The chain joins TRBV7-9 to TRBJ1-1; D might be TRBD1 (5 bases). This TCR derives from a man aged 40-55 years in good health and CMV-seropositive. CDR3 nucleotides: TGTGCCAGCAGCTTAATTGCGGGACGCACGAACACTGAAGCTTTCTTT. It translates to CASSLIAGRTNTEAFF.